These T cell receptor beta chains were read from a single sample in a study of shared clonotypes between healthy human individuals. The assay was immunoSEQ multiplex PCR, and TCRdb's table has in-frame clones only and misses some. This table has approximately 1.5 million clones, approximately 98.5% appearing once. The specimen sequenced was naive CD4+ T cells sorted from blood. These receptors all stem from a man aged 25-45 years in good health. The CDR3 runs from the conserved cysteine through the conserved F or W.

cdr3_aa v_call
CASSVEASLDEQFF TRBV9
CASSNNPWNEKLFF TRBV5-1
CASSLGDQLNGYTF TRBV7-2
CASRDSEETQYF TRBV18
CACHRAGEVYEQYF TRBV27
CASSTGARGQSRTQYF TRBV19
CASSLDIQRYNEQFF TRBV11-3
CASSLTGGFGGYTF TRBV5-5
CATSSGTGYNQPQHF TRBV15
CASSKPRSGGSVQPQHF TRBV10-2
CAWSVDRRRTEAFF TRBV30
CASSVEGRRGYTF TRBV9
CASSLRQGHNQPQHF TRBV28
CSVGTVNQPQHF TRBV29-1
CASSEYGGTQYF TRBV25-1
CASSLQAGGEETQYF TRBV5-1
CASSLGQRNYEQYF TRBV11-3
CASSIEDRNQPQHF TRBV19
CSVDWGRTDTQYF TRBV29-1
CASSLTIYEQYF TRBV28
CASSPLAGVENEQFF TRBV11-2
CASSLTSGSETQYF TRBV7-9
CASSIGEGGYEQYF TRBV19
CASSYGGGRDEQFF TRBV6-5
CASSVLGTGFHEQYF TRBV9
CASSLSIPLSNQPQHF TRBV18
CASSEFNTEAFF TRBV2
CSVEGTYSTTEAFF TRBV29-1